This T cell receptor beta chain was documented in a study of CD8+ T cells in alopecia areata. Study context: Patients in the treated group were given tofacitinib by mouth, 5 to 10 mg twice a day. Whole-study findings and limits: In scalp samples, resident alphabeta T cells of normal skin are also sequenced.

Points on this clone: Its antigen remains unidentified. This likely came from a read error, as a far larger clone is one base away.

cDNA serving as the sequencing template came from extracted, reverse transcribed RNA. Profiled with immunoSEQ multiplex PCR; TCRdb holds only in-frame clones, not every one. The table lists 140,000 to 150,000 clones, roughly 50% of them singletons, with roughly 6.7% in the top ten. Trimming shortened V by 5 bases and J by 1 base, and 4 bases separated the two germline ends. Per the germline V gene, CDR1 is SEHNR and CDR2 is FQNEAQ (reference sequence). The CDR3 is 12 amino acids. This TCR derives from a human donor with alopecia areata. V usage is TRBV7-9 and J usage is TRBJ2-3; D is undetermined. The sample consisted of CD4+ T cells sorted from blood, taken at week 0. The DNA of the CDR3 is TGTGCCAGCAGCCAAGGCACAGATACGCAGTATTTT. It specifies CASSQGTDTQYF.